Below, 23 T cell receptor beta chains from the same sample are listed, as sequenced in a study of blood T cell repertoires in COVID-19. Method: immunoSEQ multiplex PCR; TCRdb's copy keeps in-frame clones and lacks some. The sample lists roughly 200,000 clones; roughly 80% were seen once. Sample: peripheral blood. These TCRs come from a woman older than 75 with COVID-19, enrolled during active disease.

V usage is TRBV27 and J usage is TRBJ1-1; weak D call: TRBD1 (5 bases). CDR1 and CDR2 from the germline V gene are MNHEY and SMNVEV (reference sequence). The CDR3 consists of 13 residues. V was pared by 3 bases and J by 6 bases, with 11 bases between. The CDR3 loop reads CASSFWQGAEAFF. The CDR3 nucleotides read TGTGCCAGCAGTTTTTGGCAGGGCGCTGAAGCTTTCTTT.

This rearrangement joins TRBV19 to TRBJ1-1, with 7 bases that match TRBD1. The germline V gene encodes CDR1 LNHDA and CDR2 SQIVND (reference sequence). The CDR3 consists of 14 residues. V trimming: 4 bases; J trimming: 4 bases; junction bases outside the gene matches: 6. The DNA of the CDR3 is TGTGCCAGTAGTAACAGGGGAGACGGCACTGAAGCTTTCTTT. It specifies CASSNRGDGTEAFF.

This clone was seen a few times. V gene TRBV7-2 combines with J gene TRBJ1-6, with 7 positions matching TRBD1. The germline V gene encodes CDR1 SGHTA and CDR2 FQGNSA. This CDR3 region has 15 residues. V trimming: 5 bases; J trimming: 4 bases; junction bases outside the gene matches: 5. CDR3: CASSRMGQYNSPLHF. CDR3 coding DNA: TGTGCCAGCAGCCGGATGGGACAGTATAATTCACCCCTCCACTTT. The variable domain in full, completed from reference TRBV7-2 and TRBJ1-6, reads GAGVSQSPSNKVTEKGKDVELRCDPISGHTALYWYRQSLGQGLEFLIYFQGNSAPDKSGLPSDRFSAERTGGSVSTLTIQRTQQEDSAVYLCASSRMGQYNSPLHFGNGTRLTVT.

This clone showed up just a few times. The V gene is TRBV7-9, the J gene TRBJ2-5, with 16 bases fitting TRBD2. The CDR3 spans 19 residues. Germline assignment: CDR1 SEHNR and CDR2 FQNEAQ (reference sequence). Trimming cost V 4 bases and J 3 bases; bases outside gene matches: 11. In nucleotides, the CDR3 is TGTGCCAGCAGCTATTGGGGACTAGCGGGAGGGCCGGTCGAAGAGACCCAGTACTTC. Translated, it gives CASSYWGLAGGPVEETQYF. Complete variable domain (other parts from reference TRBV7-9 and TRBJ2-5): DTGVSQNPRHKITKRGQNVTFRCDPISEHNRLYWYRQTLGQGPEFLTYFQNEAQLEKSRLLSDRFSAERPKGSFSTLEIQRTEQGDSAMYLCASSYWGLAGGPVEETQYFGPGTRLLVL.

The V call is TRBV6-4, the J call TRBJ2-2, with a weak D call TRBD1 (6 bases). CDR3 length equals 17 residues. V lost 3 bases to trimming and J lost 3 bases, with 17 bases between them. CDR1 MRHNA and CDR2 SNTAGT come from the germline V gene. The CDR3 nucleotides read TGTGCCAGCAGTGAGTACGGCACAGGGACGTACACCGGGGAGCTGTTTTTT. Protein product: CASSEYGTGTYTGELFF.

J is TRBJ2-7 and V is TRBV6-5, with 7 bases identical to TRBD1. The V gene end was trimmed by 4 bases and the J gene end by 9 bases; junction bases not matched to a gene: 12. The CDR3 is 14 amino acids. Germline V gene data show CDR1 as MNHEY and CDR2 as SVGAGI. Here the CDR3 reads CASSSGQAYTRQYF. The CDR3 nucleotides read TGTGCCAGCAGTTCTGGACAGGCTTATACTCGGCAGTACTTC.

The chain joins TRBV10-2 to TRBJ2-7; the D is unclear. CDR1 WSHSY and CDR2 SAAADI come from the germline V gene. This CDR3 has 12 amino acids. V dropped 4 bases and J dropped 2 bases, with 6 bases sitting between them. Here the CDR3 DNA reads TGCGCCAGCAGTGGGCAGACCTACGAGCAGTACTTC. It codes for CASSGQTYEQYF.

This clone is a singleton in its sample. The chain couples TRBV5-1 to TRBJ2-2, with TRBD2 matching 7 bases. Germline lookup yields CDR1 SGHRS and CDR2 YFSETQ. Trimming took 4 bases from V and 2 from J; bases not matched to a gene: 11. The CDR3 covers 17 residues. The CDR3 DNA sequence: TGCGCCAGCAGCGGTGGTGGCGCGGGGGTCAACACCGGGGAGCTGTTTTTT. Its protein product is CASSGGGAGVNTGELFF.

The rearrangement joins TRBV15 to TRBJ2-7, with TRBD1 identical over 8 bases. CDR1 is LNHNV, CDR2 YYDKDF, per germline (reference sequence). The CDR3 covers 15 residues. V lost 3 bases to trimming and J lost 0 bases; unmatched junction nucleotides: 4. The CDR3 sequence: CATSRDRASSYEQYF. CDR3 nucleotide sequence: TGTGCCACCAGCAGGGACAGGGCGAGCTCCTACGAGCAGTACTTC.

This clone occurred a few times. This chain connects TRBV3-1 (or the pseudogene TRBV3-2) to TRBJ2-1; TRBD2 matches 7 bases. The CDR3 extends over 16 amino acids. In germline, CDR1 is LGHDT, CDR2 YNNKEL (reference sequence). With 4 bases clipped from V and 3 bases from J, the junction kept 9 bases outside the gene matches. In DNA form, the CDR3 reads TGTGCCAGCAGCCCCGGGGGGAGTATGAACTACAATGAGCAGTTCTTC. Its protein product is CASSPGGSMNYNEQFF.

CDR3 nucleotide sequence: TGTGCCAGCAGTTTATCGGGACTAGGTAAAGGTGAGCAGTTCTTC. Its translation: CASSLSGLGKGEQFF. The chain has TRBV28 and TRBJ2-1, with TRBD2 matching over 8 bases. The ends lost 1 base at V and 9 bases at J; junction bases unmatched: 8. The CDR3 length is 15 residues. Germline CDR1 MDHEN, CDR2 SYDVKM.

The chain combines TRBV5-1 with TRBJ2-3; perhaps TRBD1 as D (8 bases). The CDR3 loop spans 15 amino acids. CDR1 SGHRS and CDR2 YFSETQ come from the germline V gene. The germline V and J ends were trimmed by 4 bases and 3 bases, with 15 bases remaining between them. CDR3 nucleotide sequence: TGCGCCAGCAGCAAACAGGGGGGGATTACAGATACGCAGTATTTT. It is translated as CASSKQGGITDTQYF. The whole variable domain, remainder taken from reference TRBV5-1 and TRBJ2-3, is KAGVTQTPRYLIKTRGQQVTLSCSPISGHRSVSWYQQTPGQGLQFLFEYFSETQRNKGNFPGRFSGRQFSNSRSEMNVSTLELGDSALYLCASSKQGGITDTQYFGPGTRLTVL.

The V and J genes are TRBV5-5 and TRBJ1-4; 9 bases match TRBD1. The V gene end was trimmed by 3 bases and the J gene end by 7 bases; junction bases not matched to a gene: 7. The CDR3 consists of 15 residues. Looked up from germline, CDR1 is SGHKS and CDR2 is YYEKEE (reference sequence). The CDR3 region has the DNA TGTGCCAGCAGCTCGACCGGGACAGGGAGTGAAAAACTGTTTTTT. This gives the protein CASSSTGTGSEKLFF.

The CDR3 nucleotides read TGTGCTAGTGGCTCACCCGCGGCTAGCGCGCTCCAAGAGACCCAGTACTTC. It yields the protein CASGSPAASALQETQYF. The chain uses TRBV12-5 and TRBJ2-5; weak D call: TRBD2 (6 bases). The CDR3 is made up of 17 amino acids. The ends were cut back, 6 bases at V and 1 base at J, with 21 bases in the middle. Germline CDR1 is LGHNT and CDR2 is FRNRAP.

V is TRBV4-1 and J is TRBJ1-5; maybe TRBD1 (5 bases). Germline CDR1 MGHRA, CDR2 YSYEKL. V lost 3 bases and J lost 5, with 11 bases in between. There are 14 residues in the CDR3. The CDR3 nucleotides read TGCGCCAGCAGCCAGGACGTGGGGCATCAGCCCCAGCATTTT. It encodes CASSQDVGHQPQHF.

In DNA, the CDR3 is TGTGCCAGCAGGGGGCAGGGTGAAAAACTGTTTTTT. It encodes CASRGQGEKLFF. This chain joins TRBV10-3 and TRBJ1-4, with TRBD1 matching 8 bases. The V and J ends lost 10 bases and 7 bases, in that order; junction bases with no gene match: 5. This CDR3 spans 12 amino acids. CDR1 is ENHRY and CDR2 is SYGVKD in the germline V gene.

This sequence joins TRBV5-1 and TRBJ1-1, with D tentatively TRBD1 (5 bases). Germline V CDR1 and CDR2: SGHRS, YFSETQ. V shed 0 bases and J shed 4 bases, with 16 bases lying between them. This CDR3 region has 16 residues. The CDR3 sequence: CASSLGPPGGGTEAFF. The DNA for the CDR3 is TGCGCCAGCAGCTTGGGCCCACCCGGGGGAGGCACTGAAGCTTTCTTT.

This clone was detected ten times or more. The V and J genes are TRBV4-1 and TRBJ1-2; no clear D gene. V was trimmed by 0 bases and J by 4 bases, leaving 15 bases between them. The CDR3 has 16 amino acids. CDR1 and CDR2 (germline): MGHRA, YSYEKL. For the CDR3, the DNA is TGCGCCAGCAGCCAAGATACGGCCTCTGGGAGCTATGGCTACACCTTC. Translating gives CASSQDTASGSYGYTF.

V is TRBV2 and J is TRBJ2-5; 8 bases match TRBD1. Germline V gene lookup returns CDR1 SNHLY and CDR2 FYNNEI. Germline trimming cut 7 bases from V and 2 bases from J; bases unmatched to any gene: 3. The CDR3 loop spans 13 amino acids. The CDR3, as DNA: TGTGCCAGCACCCGGGACAGGCAAGAGACCCAGTACTTC. This encodes CASTRDRQETQYF.

The CDR3 DNA follows: TGTGCCAGCAGCCACTTTTCTGGACAGGGCTCCACCGGGGAGCTGTTTTTT. It is translated as CASSHFSGQGSTGELFF. The chain has TRBV7-8 and TRBJ2-2; 8 nucleotides line up with TRBD1. The CDR3 is made up of 17 amino acids. Germline CDR1 SGHVS, CDR2 FQNEAQ. V trimming: 5 bases; J trimming: 4 bases; junction bases outside the gene matches: 12.

Regarding this clone: Other DNA sequences in the same sample also yield this CDR3. The rearrangement uses TRBV2 and TRBJ2-2; TRBD1 matches 8 bases. This CDR3 region has 14 residues. The germline V gene encodes CDR1 SNHLY and CDR2 FYNNEI. Losses at the gene ends were 4 bases for V and 4 bases for J; bases not matched to a gene: 2. CDR3 sequence reads: CASSADRGTGELFF. Here the CDR3 DNA reads TGTGCCAGCAGTGCCGACAGGGGCACCGGGGAGCTGTTTTTT.

This rearrangement joins TRBV20-1 to TRBJ1-1; TRBD1 is a possible D gene (5 bases). The V end lost 6 bases, the J end lost 4 bases, and 9 bases lay between the germline ends. From germline, CDR1 is DFQATT and CDR2 SNEGSKA (reference sequence). This CDR3 has 11 residues. The CDR3 sequence is CSAGLSTEAFF. CDR3 in DNA: TGCAGTGCGGGGCTGAGCACTGAAGCTTTCTTT.

A few counts support this clone. CDR3 region: CASSLWTGDTEAFF. The DNA for the CDR3 is TGCGCCAGCAGCCTGTGGACAGGGGACACTGAAGCTTTCTTT. The chain recombines TRBV5-1 with TRBJ1-1; 9 bases map to TRBD1. The V gene end was trimmed by 4 bases and the J gene end by 3 bases; junction bases not matched to a gene: 4. This CDR3 region has 14 residues. Germline V gene lookup returns CDR1 SGHRS and CDR2 YFSETQ.